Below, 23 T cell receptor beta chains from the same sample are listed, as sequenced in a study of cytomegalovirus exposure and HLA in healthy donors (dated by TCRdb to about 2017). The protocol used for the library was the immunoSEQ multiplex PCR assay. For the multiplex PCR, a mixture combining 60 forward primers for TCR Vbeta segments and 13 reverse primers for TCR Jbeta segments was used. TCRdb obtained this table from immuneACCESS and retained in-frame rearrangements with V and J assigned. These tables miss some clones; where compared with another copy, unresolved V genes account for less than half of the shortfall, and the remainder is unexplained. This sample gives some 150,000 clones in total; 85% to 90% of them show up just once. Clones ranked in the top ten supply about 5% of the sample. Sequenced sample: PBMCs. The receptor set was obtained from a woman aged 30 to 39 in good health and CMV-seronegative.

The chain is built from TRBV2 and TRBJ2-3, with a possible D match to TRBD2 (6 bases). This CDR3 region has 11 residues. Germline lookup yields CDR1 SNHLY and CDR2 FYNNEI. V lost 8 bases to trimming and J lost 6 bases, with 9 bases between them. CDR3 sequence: CASLAGDTQYF. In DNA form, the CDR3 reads TGTGCCAGCCTTGCGGGGGATACGCAGTATTTT.

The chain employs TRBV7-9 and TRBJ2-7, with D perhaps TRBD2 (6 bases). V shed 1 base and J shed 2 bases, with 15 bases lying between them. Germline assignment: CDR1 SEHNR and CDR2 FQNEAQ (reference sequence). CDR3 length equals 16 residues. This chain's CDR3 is CASSLGAGQGPYEQYF. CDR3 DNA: TGTGCCAGCAGCTTAGGGGCGGGGCAGGGTCCCTACGAGCAGTACTTC.

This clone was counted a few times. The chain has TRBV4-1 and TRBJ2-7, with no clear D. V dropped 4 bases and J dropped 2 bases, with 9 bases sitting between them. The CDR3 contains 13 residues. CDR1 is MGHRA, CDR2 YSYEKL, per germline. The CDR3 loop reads CASSPPATYEQYF. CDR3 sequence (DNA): TGCGCCAGCAGCCCCCCCGCGACCTACGAGCAGTACTTC.

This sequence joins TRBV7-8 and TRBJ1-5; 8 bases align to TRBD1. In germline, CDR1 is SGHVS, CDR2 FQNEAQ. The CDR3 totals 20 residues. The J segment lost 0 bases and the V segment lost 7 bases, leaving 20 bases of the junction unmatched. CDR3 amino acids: CASNNERDRQGAYSNQPQHF. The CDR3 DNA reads TGTGCCAGCAACAATGAGCGGGACAGGCAGGGGGCCTATAGCAATCAGCCCCAGCATTTT.

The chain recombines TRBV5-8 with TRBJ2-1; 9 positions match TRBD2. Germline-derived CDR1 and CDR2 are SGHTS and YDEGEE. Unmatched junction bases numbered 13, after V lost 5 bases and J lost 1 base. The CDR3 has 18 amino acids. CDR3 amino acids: CASRRMAGGPGSYNEQFF. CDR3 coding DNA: TGTGCCAGCAGACGGATGGCGGGGGGGCCTGGTTCCTACAATGAGCAGTTCTTC.

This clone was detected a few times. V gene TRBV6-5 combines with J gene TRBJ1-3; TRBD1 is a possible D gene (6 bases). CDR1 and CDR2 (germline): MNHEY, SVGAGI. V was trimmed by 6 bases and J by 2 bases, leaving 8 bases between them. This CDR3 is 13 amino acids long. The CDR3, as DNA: TGTGCCAGCAGACGGACAGCTGGAAACACCATATATTTT. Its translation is CASRRTAGNTIYF.

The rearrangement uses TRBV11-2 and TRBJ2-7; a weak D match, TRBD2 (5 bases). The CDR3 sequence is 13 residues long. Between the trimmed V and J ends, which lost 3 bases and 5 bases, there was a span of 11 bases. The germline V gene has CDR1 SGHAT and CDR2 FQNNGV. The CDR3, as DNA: TGTGCCAGCAGCTTCTCCAGCGGTCACGAGCAGTACTTC. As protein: CASSFSSGHEQYF.

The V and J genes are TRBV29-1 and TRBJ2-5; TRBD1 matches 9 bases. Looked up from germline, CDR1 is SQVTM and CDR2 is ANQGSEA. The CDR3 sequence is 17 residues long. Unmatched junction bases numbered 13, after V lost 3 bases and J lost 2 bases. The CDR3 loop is CSVDNLFGGQGQETQYF. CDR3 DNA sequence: TGCAGCGTTGATAATCTGTTTGGGGGACAGGGACAAGAGACCCAGTACTTC.

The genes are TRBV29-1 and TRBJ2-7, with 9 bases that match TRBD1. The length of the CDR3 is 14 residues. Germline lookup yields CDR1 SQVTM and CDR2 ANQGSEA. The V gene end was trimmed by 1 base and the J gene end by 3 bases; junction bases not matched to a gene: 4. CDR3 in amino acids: CSVEGGTGNYEQYF. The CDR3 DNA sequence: TGCAGCGTTGAAGGCGGGACAGGGAACTACGAGCAGTACTTC.

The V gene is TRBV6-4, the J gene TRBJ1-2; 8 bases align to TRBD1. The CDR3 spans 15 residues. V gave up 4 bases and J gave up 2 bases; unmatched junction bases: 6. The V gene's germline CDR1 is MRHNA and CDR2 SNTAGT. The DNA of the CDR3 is TGTGCCAGCAGTGCGACAGGGGTACCGAACTATGGCTACACCTTC. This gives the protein CASSATGVPNYGYTF.

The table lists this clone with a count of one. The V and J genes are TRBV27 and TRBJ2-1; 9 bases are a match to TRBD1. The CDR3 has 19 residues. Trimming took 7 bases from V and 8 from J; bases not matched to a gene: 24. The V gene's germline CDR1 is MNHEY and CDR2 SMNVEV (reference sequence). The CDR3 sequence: CASTDPYYGGQGWGDEQFF. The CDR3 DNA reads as TGTGCCAGCACCGATCCATACTATGGAGGACAGGGGTGGGGGGATGAGCAGTTCTTC.

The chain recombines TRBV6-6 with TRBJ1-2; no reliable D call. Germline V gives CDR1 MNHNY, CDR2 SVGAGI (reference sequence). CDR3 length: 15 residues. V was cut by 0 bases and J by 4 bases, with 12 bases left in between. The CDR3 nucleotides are TGTGCCAGCAGTTACTCGGCAGGAAGACCCTATGGCTACACCTTC. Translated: CASSYSAGRPYGYTF.

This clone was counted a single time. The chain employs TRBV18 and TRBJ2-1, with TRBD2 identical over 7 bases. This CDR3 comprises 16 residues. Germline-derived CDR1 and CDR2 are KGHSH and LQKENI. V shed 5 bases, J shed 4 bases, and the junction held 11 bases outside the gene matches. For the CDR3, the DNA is TGTGCCAGCTCATCTTCGCGGGAGAGCTCTTACAATGAGCAGTTCTTC. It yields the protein CASSSSRESSYNEQFF.

For the CDR3, the DNA is TGTGCCAGCAGCTTAGTACCAGGGTACGACGAGCAGTACTTC. Its translation: CASSLVPGYDEQYF. V and J are TRBV7-8 and TRBJ2-7; D may be TRBD1 (5 bases). CDR1 is SGHVS and CDR2 is FQNEAQ in the germline V gene. Trimming left V 1 base short and J 5 bases short, with 12 bases between. The CDR3 sequence is 14 residues long.

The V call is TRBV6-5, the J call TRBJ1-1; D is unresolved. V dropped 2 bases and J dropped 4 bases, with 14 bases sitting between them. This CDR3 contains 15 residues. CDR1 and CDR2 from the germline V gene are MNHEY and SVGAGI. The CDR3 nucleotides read TGTGCCAGCAGTTACGAACTAGCTTGGGGCACTGAAGCTTTCTTT. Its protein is CASSYELAWGTEAFF.

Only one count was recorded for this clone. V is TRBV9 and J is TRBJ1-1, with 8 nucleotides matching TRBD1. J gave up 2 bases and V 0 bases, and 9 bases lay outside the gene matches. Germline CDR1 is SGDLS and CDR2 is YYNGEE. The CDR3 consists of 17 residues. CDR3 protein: CASSVAGGLGINTEAFF. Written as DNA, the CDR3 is TGTGCCAGCAGCGTAGCAGGGGGCCTAGGCATCAACACTGAAGCTTTCTTT.

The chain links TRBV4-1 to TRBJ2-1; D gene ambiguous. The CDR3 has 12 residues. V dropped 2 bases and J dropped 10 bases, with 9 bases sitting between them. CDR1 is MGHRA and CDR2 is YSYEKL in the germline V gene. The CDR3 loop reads CASSQNLGEQFF. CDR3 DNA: TGCGCCAGCAGCCAAAACCTCGGGGAGCAGTTCTTC.

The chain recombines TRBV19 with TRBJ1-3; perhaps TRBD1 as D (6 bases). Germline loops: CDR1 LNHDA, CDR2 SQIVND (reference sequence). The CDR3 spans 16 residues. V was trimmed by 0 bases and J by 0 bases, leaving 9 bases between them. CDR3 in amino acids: CASSIEGGASGNTIYF. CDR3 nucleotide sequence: TGTGCCAGTAGTATAGAGGGGGGGGCCTCTGGAAACACCATATATTTT.

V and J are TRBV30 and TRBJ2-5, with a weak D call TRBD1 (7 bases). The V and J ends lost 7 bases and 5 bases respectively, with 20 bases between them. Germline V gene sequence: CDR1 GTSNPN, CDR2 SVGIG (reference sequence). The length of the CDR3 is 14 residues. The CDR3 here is CASLTRTGGETQYF. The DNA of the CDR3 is TGTGCCTCTCTAACCCGGACAGGAGGGGAGACCCAGTACTTC. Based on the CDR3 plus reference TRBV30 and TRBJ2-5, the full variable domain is SQTIHQWPATLVQPVGSPLSLECTVEGTSNPNLYWYRQAAGRGLQLLFYSVGIGQISSEVPQNLSASRPQDRQFILSSKKLLLSDSGFYLCASLTRTGGETQYFGPGTRLLVL.

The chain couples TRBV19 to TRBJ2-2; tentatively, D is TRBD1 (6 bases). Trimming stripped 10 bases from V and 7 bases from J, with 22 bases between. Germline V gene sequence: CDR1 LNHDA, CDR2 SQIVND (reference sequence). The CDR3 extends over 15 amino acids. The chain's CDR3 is CATSHGTRGIGELFF. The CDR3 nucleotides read TGTGCCACTTCTCACGGCACGAGGGGGATCGGGGAGCTGTTTTTT.

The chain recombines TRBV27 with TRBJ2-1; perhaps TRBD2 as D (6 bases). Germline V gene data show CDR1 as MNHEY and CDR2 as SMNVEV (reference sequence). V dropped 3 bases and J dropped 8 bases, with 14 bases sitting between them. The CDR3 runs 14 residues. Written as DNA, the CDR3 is TGTGCCAGCAGTTTTTACGGGGGTGGGGATGAGCAGTTCTTC. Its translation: CASSFYGGGDEQFF.

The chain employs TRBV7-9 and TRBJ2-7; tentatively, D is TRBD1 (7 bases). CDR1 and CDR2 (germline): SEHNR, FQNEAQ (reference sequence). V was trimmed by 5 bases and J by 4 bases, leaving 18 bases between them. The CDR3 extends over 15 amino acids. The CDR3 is CASSTGGQNKYEQYF. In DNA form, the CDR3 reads TGTGCCAGCAGCACCGGGGGACAGAACAAGTACGAGCAGTACTTC.

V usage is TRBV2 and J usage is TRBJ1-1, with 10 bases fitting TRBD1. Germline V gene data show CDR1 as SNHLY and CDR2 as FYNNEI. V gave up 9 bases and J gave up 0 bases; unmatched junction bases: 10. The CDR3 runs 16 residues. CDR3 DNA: TGTGCCAGGACATACAGGGACAGGGGTATGAACACTGAAGCTTTCTTT. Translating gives CARTYRDRGMNTEAFF.